Shown below are 11 T cell receptor beta chains from a single sample sequenced in a study of cytomegalovirus exposure and HLA in healthy donors. Primers included in the PCR were 60 Vbeta and 13 Jbeta primers. Clones were sequenced by immunoSEQ multiplex PCR, and TCRdb holds only the in-frame ones, with some missing. The repertoire holds roughly 80,000 clones, with around 60% as singletons. Specimen: PBMCs. The receptors derive from a male donor in good health and CMV-seropositive.

V gene TRBV27 combines with J gene TRBJ1-1; TRBD1 aligns across 8 bases. Germline V gene sequence: CDR1 MNHEY, CDR2 SMNVEV (reference sequence). V lost 2 bases to trimming and J lost 4 bases; unmatched junction nucleotides: 12. The CDR3 consists of 17 residues. CDR3 nucleotides: TGTGCCAGCAGTTTACAGGGGGCGCGGCTCGGATTCACTGAAGCTTTCTTT. Amino acids: CASSLQGARLGFTEAFF.

The chain joins TRBV19 to TRBJ2-2, with a weak D call TRBD1 (5 bases). CDR3 length: 13 amino acids. V lost 7 bases and J lost 6, with 12 bases in between. Germline V gene lookup returns CDR1 LNHDA and CDR2 SQIVND (reference sequence). The CDR3 DNA reads TGTGCCAGTATAAGACAGCCATCCGGGGAGCTGTTTTTT. Translated: CASIRQPSGELFF.

The chain carries TRBV19 and TRBJ1-2; the D is unclear. Per germline, CDR1 LNHDA and CDR2 SQIVND (reference sequence). The CDR3 is made up of 13 amino acids. Trimming took off 3 bases at V and 5 bases at J, with 10 bases between the two ends. DNA of the CDR3: TGTGCCAGTAGTATCGGAGTGTCGTATGGCTACACCTTC. It codes for CASSIGVSYGYTF.

This clone was found a few times. The chain uses TRBV7-8 and TRBJ1-5; possibly TRBD1 for D (5 bases). This CDR3 contains 15 residues. The germline V and J ends were trimmed by 0 bases and 0 bases, with 6 bases remaining between them. CDR1 and CDR2 from the germline V gene are SGHVS and FQNEAQ. This CDR3 reads CASSLADSSNQPQHF. CDR3 nucleotide sequence: TGTGCCAGCAGCTTAGCAGACAGTAGCAATCAGCCCCAGCATTTT.

The V gene is TRBV2, the J gene TRBJ2-7, with a tentative D call TRBD1 (6 bases). V shed 8 bases and J shed 7 bases, with 18 bases lying between them. This CDR3 region has 13 residues. Germline CDR1 reads SNHLY; CDR2 reads FYNNEI. Here the CDR3 DNA reads TGTGCCAGCGGGACCGAAGGTCAGGGGGAGCAGTACTTC. Protein product: CASGTEGQGEQYF.

This chain joins TRBV28 and TRBJ1-2, with a weak D call TRBD1 (5 bases). Trimming cost V 1 base and J 3 bases, with 15 bases left between them. CDR3 size: 16 residues. The germline V gene has CDR1 MDHEN and CDR2 SYDVKM. DNA for the CDR3: TGTGCCAGCAGTTTATTCTCCGATGGGGGGTACTATGGCTACACCTTC. Encoded protein: CASSLFSDGGYYGYTF.

J is TRBJ1-5 and V is TRBV18; 7 nucleotides align to TRBD1. Germline-derived CDR1 and CDR2 are KGHSH and LQKENI. V lost 4 bases and J lost 5; bases outside the gene matches: 2. The CDR3 contains 13 residues. For the CDR3, the DNA is TGTGCCAGCTCACTCGACAGGGATCAGCCCCAGCATTTT. It specifies CASSLDRDQPQHF.

V is TRBV29-1 and J is TRBJ1-1; tentatively, D is TRBD1 (5 bases). The CDR3 is 13 residues long. CDR1 and CDR2 (germline): SQVTM, ANQGSEA. With 7 bases removed from V and 0 bases from J, the gap between germline ends came to 12 bases. CDR3 residues: CSAARQLNTEAFF. CDR3 DNA: TGCAGCGCCGCCAGACAGTTGAACACTGAAGCTTTCTTT.

This clone has more than one count but fewer than ten. The chain has TRBV30 and TRBJ2-7; tentatively, D is TRBD1 (5 bases). Deletions cut 0 bases from V and 2 bases from J, with 14 bases between. Looked up from germline, CDR1 is GTSNPN and CDR2 is SVGIG (reference sequence). The CDR3 has 15 amino acids. CDR3 bases: TGTGCCTGGAGTGTAGGAACAGGAAGGGCCTACGAGCAGTACTTC. Translating it yields CAWSVGTGRAYEQYF.

V usage is TRBV6-6 and J usage is TRBJ1-5; a possible D gene is TRBD1 (6 bases). Germline lookup yields CDR1 MNHNY and CDR2 SVGAGI (reference sequence). There are 13 residues in the CDR3. V was trimmed by 5 bases and J by 5 bases, leaving 10 bases between them. CDR3 residues: CASSLRGYQPQHF. The CDR3 nucleotides are TGTGCCAGCAGTCTCAGGGGTTATCAGCCCCAGCATTTT.

This chain links TRBV4-1 with TRBJ1-3; the D is unclear. The ends were cut back, 1 base at V and 2 bases at J, with 12 bases in the middle. Germline-derived CDR1 and CDR2 are MGHRA and YSYEKL. This CDR3 is built from 16 residues. The CDR3 protein is CASSQGAGLTGNTIYF. As DNA, the CDR3 is TGCGCCAGCAGCCAAGGGGCAGGATTAACTGGAAACACCATATATTTT.